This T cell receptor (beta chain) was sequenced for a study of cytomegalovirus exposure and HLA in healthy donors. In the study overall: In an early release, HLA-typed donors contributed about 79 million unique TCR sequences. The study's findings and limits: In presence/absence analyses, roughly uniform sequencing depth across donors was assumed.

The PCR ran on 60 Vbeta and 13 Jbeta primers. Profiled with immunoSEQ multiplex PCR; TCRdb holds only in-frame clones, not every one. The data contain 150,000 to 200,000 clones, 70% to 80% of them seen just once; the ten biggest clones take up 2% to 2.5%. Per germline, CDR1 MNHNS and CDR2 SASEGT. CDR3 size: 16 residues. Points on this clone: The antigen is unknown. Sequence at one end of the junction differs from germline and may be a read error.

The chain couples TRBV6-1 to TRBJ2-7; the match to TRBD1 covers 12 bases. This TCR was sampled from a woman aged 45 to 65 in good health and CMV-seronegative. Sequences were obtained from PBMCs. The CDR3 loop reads CAISDRGQGATHEQYF. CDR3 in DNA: TGTGCCATCAGTGATAGGGGACAGGGGGCAACCCACGAGCAGTACTTC.